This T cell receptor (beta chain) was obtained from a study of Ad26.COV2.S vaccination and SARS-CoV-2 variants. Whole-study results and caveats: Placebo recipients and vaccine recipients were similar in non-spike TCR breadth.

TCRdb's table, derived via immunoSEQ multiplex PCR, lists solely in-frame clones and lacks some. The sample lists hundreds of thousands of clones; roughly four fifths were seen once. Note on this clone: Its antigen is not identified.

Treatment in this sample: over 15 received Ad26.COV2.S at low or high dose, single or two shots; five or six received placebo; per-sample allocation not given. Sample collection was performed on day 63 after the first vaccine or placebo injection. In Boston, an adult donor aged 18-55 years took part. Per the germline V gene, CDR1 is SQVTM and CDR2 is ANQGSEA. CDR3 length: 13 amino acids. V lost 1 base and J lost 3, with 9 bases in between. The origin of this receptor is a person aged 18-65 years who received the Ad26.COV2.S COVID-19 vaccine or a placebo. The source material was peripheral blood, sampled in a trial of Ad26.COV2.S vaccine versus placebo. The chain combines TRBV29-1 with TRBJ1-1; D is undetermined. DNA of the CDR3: TGCAGCGTTGAAGGGGGTGCGGACACTGAAGCTTTCTTT. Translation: CSVEGGADTEAFF.